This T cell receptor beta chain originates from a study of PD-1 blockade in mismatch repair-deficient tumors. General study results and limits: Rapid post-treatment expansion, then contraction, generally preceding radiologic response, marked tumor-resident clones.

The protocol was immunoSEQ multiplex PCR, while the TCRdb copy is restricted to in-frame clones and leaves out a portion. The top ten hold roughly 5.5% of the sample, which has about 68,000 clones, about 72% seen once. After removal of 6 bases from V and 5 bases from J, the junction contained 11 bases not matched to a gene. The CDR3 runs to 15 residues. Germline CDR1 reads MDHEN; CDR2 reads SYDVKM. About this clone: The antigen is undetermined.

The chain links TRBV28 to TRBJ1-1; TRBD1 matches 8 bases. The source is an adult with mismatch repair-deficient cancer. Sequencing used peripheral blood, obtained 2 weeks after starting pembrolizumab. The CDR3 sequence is CASSNSGQGVTEAFF. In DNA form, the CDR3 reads TGTGCCAGCAGCAATTCTGGACAGGGTGTAACTGAAGCTTTCTTT.